This T cell receptor (beta chain) was retrieved from a study of T cell repertoires in cytomegalovirus infection. About the study: CMV infection plus the matching HLA type was flagged by public TCR beta signatures.

V lost 6 bases, J lost 6 bases, and 20 bases lay in between. In germline, CDR1 is SNHLY, CDR2 FYNNEI. The CDR3 consists of 15 residues. A note on this clonotype: Its antigen is not known.

Study outcomes and limitations: The response measured ex vivo was dominated by TCR beta clonotypes (HLA-C-restricted and CMV-specific). Totalled public TCR beta family frequency picked out people who carried CMV plus the relevant HLA.

From the reads, TCRdb called clonotypes with MiXCR, one entry per CDR3 protein. The data show about 89,000 distinct CDR3 sequences, with approximately 30% seen just once and roughly 71% held by the top ten. Source: CD8+ T cells from cultured PBMCs, taken from culture after CMV antigen stimulation. The sequence derives from a human donor in good health (CMV status not recorded). Some clones in this sample may be carry-over from other donors' samples. The chain has TRBV2 and TRBJ2-5; D tentatively reads TRBD1 or TRBD2 (5 bases each). The CDR3 DNA is TGTGCCAGCAGCGAGGGACCGGACGGGCGGAAGACCCAGTACTTC. It translates to CASSEGPDGRKTQYF.